What follows are 30 T cell receptor beta chains derived from one specimen sequenced in a study of T cells in women clearing cervical HPV infection. Assay: immunoSEQ multiplex PCR; the TCRdb copy retains only in-frame clones and omits some. In total, the table holds some 30,000 clones. The sequenced sample was blood buffy coat. The source of these receptors is a woman between 18 and 69 years old with a cervical HPV16 infection that either progressed to CIN3+ or cleared (not recorded which).

This chain's CDR3 is CASSPPWRGNQPQYF. CDR3 DNA (partial): TGTGCCAGCAGCCCTCCGTGGAGGGGGAACCAGCCG. The genes are TRBV7-8 and TRBJ2-3; D tentatively fits TRBD1 or TRBD2 (6 bases each). The observed sequence ends 3 residues before the CDR3 terminus, with the missing tail filled in from the germline J gene. Germline V gene lookup returns CDR1 SGHVS and CDR2 FQNEAQ. The CDR3 loop spans 15 amino acids.

Worth noting for this clone: From the germline J gene comes the end of the CDR3, since the read stops 3 residues before it. The rearrangement uses TRBV20-1 and TRBJ2-5, with 7 nucleotides matching TRBD1. V shed 2 bases, J shed 2 bases, and the junction held 5 bases outside the gene matches. Germline V gives CDR1 DFQATT, CDR2 SNEGSKA (reference sequence). The CDR3 runs to 14 residues. CDR3 sequence: CSARSGTAQETQYF. Partial CDR3 DNA: TGCAGTGCTAGATCCGGGACAGCGCAAGAGACC.

In regard to this clone: From the germline J gene comes the end of the CDR3, since the read stops 3 residues before it. The chain carries TRBV7-8 and TRBJ1-1; 12 positions agree with TRBD1. Germline lookup yields CDR1 SGHVS and CDR2 FQNEAQ. J lost 7 bases, V lost 4 bases, and 4 bases had no gene match. The CDR3 spans 14 residues. CDR3 DNA (partial): TGTGCCAGCAGCTCGGGACAGGGGGCTATTGAA. This gives the protein CASSSGQGAIE. The CDR3 as a whole reads CASSSGQGAIEAFF.

Concerning this clone: The CDR3 goes on 3 residues after the read ends, and that part is filled in from the germline J gene. The rearrangement joins TRBV5-1 to TRBJ2-5, with TRBD2 identical over 14 bases. The CDR3 length is 17 residues. The germline gives CDR1 SGHRS, CDR2 YFSETQ. CDR3 bases read: TGCGCCAGCAGCGTCCCGGGACTAGCGGGGGACACAGATACC. Protein product: CASSVPGLAGDTDT. The complete CDR3 sequence is CASSVPGLAGDTDTQYF.

As concerns this clone: Coverage ceases 3 residues before the CDR3 finishes, and the germline J gene fills in the end. The V and J genes are TRBV29-1 and TRBJ1-1; weak D call: TRBD1 (5 bases). From germline, CDR1 is SQVTM and CDR2 ANQGSEA. This CDR3 is 12 amino acids long. Trimming cost V 6 bases and J 4 bases, with 12 bases left between them. The sequenced CDR3 bases are TGCAGCGTCCATCCGGGGGGCACTGAA. Translating it yields CSVHPGGTE. The CDR3 in its entirety is CSVHPGGTEAFF.

Comments on this clone: The read comes to an end 3 residues before the CDR3 does, leaving the germline J gene to fill in the end. The chain uses TRBV7-8 and TRBJ2-7; 8 nucleotides match TRBD1. The CDR3 length is 14 residues. The trim removed 3 bases at V and 5 bases at J, leaving 6 bases unmatched. Per germline, CDR1 SGHVS and CDR2 FQNEAQ. The CDR3 reads CASSFGQGAHEQYF. The sequenced CDR3 bases are TGTGCCAGCAGCTTCGGACAGGGTGCCCACGAG.

As for this clone: The missing CDR3 end, 3 residues past where the read stops, is filled in from the germline J gene. The chain uses TRBV6-1 and TRBJ1-2; 8 bases fit TRBD1. CDR1 is MNHNS, CDR2 SASEGT, per germline. The CDR3 contains 15 residues. V gave up 4 bases and J gave up 4 bases; unmatched junction bases: 8. The CDR3 loop reads CASSGRTGLSYGYTF. CDR3 bases read: TGTGCCAGCAGTGGGCGGACAGGGTTAAGCTATGGC.

Concerning this clone itself: The read ends 3 residues early relative to the CDR3; the germline J gene fills the gap. This chain joins TRBV4-1 and TRBJ2-7, with TRBD2 as a possible D gene (5 bases). This CDR3 has 16 residues. V was shortened by 1 base and J by 0 bases, with 13 bases between the two germline ends. Germline V gene data show CDR1 as MGHRA and CDR2 as YSYEKL. Here the CDR3 reads CASSQGRRRDSYEQYF. Incomplete CDR3 DNA: TGCGCCAGCAGCCAAGGGAGGCGGCGCGACTCCTACGAG.

For this clone: The CDR3 end is not reached by the read, which stops 3 residues before it; the germline J gene fills it in. The chain couples TRBV6-1 to TRBJ1-6, with D possibly TRBD1 on 6 matching bases. The CDR3 runs to 17 residues. V lost 2 bases to trimming and J lost 7 bases, with 18 bases between them. Per the germline V gene, CDR1 is MNHNS and CDR2 is SASEGT. CDR3 bases read: TGTGCCAGCAGTGAACAGGGGATTATCTTTCGGAATTCACCC. This codes for CASSEQGIIFRNSP. The CDR3 in its entirety is CASSEQGIIFRNSPLHF.

Points on this clone: The read is 3 residues too short to cover the CDR3 end, so that end is filled in from the germline J gene. The chain combines TRBV5-4 with TRBJ1-1, with D perhaps matching TRBD1 (6 bases). This CDR3 is built from 15 residues. Between the trimmed V and J ends, which lost 4 bases and 5 bases, there was a span of 18 bases. Germline V gives CDR1 SGHNT, CDR2 YYREEE (reference sequence). The chain's CDR3 is CASSPGGTGMTEAFF. The DNA read from the CDR3 is TGTGCCAGCAGCCCGGGAGGCACAGGGATGACTGAA.

In regard to this clone: The read is 3 residues too short to cover the CDR3 end, so that end is filled in from the germline J gene. V gene TRBV30 combines with J gene TRBJ1-2; 11 positions agree with TRBD1. The germline CDR1 and CDR2 sequences are GTSNPN and SVGIG (reference sequence). V lost 4 bases and J lost 6; bases outside the gene matches: 4. This CDR3 region has 13 residues. The CDR3 loop reads CAWTPGQGDGYTF. CDR3 DNA (partial): TGTGCCTGGACACCGGGACAGGGGGATGGC.

Concerning this clone: The read terminates 3 residues ahead of where the CDR3 ends, so the germline J gene completes it. J is TRBJ2-4 and V is TRBV6-1; D is possibly TRBD2 (6 bases). This CDR3 region has 16 residues. Germline V gives CDR1 MNHNS, CDR2 SASEGT. Partial CDR3 DNA: TGTGCCAGCAGTGAACTCGGGGGTTTTGGGGCCTATGGT. Amino acid sequence: CASSELGGFGAYG. The entire CDR3 reads CASSELGGFGAYGQYF.

A note on this clone: The CDR3 goes on 3 residues after the read ends, and that part is filled in from the germline J gene. V is TRBV10-3 and J is TRBJ1-6; D might be TRBD1 (6 bases). V lost 11 bases and J 7 bases, leaving 18 bases between the germline ends. This CDR3 has 14 residues. Germline CDR1 and CDR2: ENHRY and SYGVKD. CDR3 protein: CAGGSAGVNSPLHF. CDR3 DNA, as far as it was read: TGTGCCGGGGGCTCGGCAGGAGTCAATTCACCC.

Points on this clone: The read terminates 3 residues before the CDR3 end, so the remaining end is supplied by the germline J gene. This chain uses TRBV20-1 with TRBJ2-2; 8 bases match TRBD1. V dropped 0 bases and J dropped 1; count of bases not matched to a gene: 1. CDR3 size: 15 residues. In germline, CDR1 is DFQATT, CDR2 SNEGSKA (reference sequence). Here the CDR3 reads CSARDGTGNTGELFF. Incomplete CDR3 DNA: TGCAGTGCTAGAGATGGGACAGGGAACACCGGGGAG.

A remark on this clone: Read coverage stops 3 residues before the CDR3 terminus; the germline J gene supplies the remainder. The J gene is TRBJ1-1, the V gene TRBV28, with 7 bases aligning to TRBD1. The CDR3 has 15 amino acids. Germline assignment: CDR1 MDHEN and CDR2 SYDVKM. Trimming took 6 bases from V and 6 from J; bases not matched to a gene: 13. The CDR3 region is CASSIQGRGRPEAFF. The covered CDR3 bases are TGTGCCAGCAGCATACAGGGGCGTGGGAGGCCTGAA.

Concerning this clone: The sequence runs out 3 residues before the end of the CDR3; the remainder is reconstructed from the germline J gene. The chain is built from TRBV7-3 and TRBJ2-1; perhaps TRBD1 as D (7 bases). V lost 1 base and J 9 bases, leaving 13 bases between the germline ends. The CDR3 has 14 amino acids. The germline gives CDR1 SGHTA, CDR2 FQGTGA. CDR3 loop: CASSLMRQGGEQFF. CDR3 bases read: TGTGCCAGCAGCTTAATGAGACAGGGAGGTGAG.

In the case of this clone: The read comes to an end 3 residues before the CDR3 does, leaving the germline J gene to fill in the end. This rearrangement joins TRBV5-1 to TRBJ2-4; D is undetermined. There are 14 residues in the CDR3. In germline, CDR1 is SGHRS, CDR2 YFSETQ. CDR3 region: CASSLGILQAGQYF. CDR3 DNA (partial): TGCGCCAGCAGCTTGGGGATTCTCCAGGCAGGT.

Details on this clone: Read sequence stops 3 residues before the CDR3 end, and the germline J gene provides the missing end. The V call is TRBV4-1, the J call TRBJ2-7, with 8 bases matching TRBD1. J was trimmed by 2 bases and V by 4 bases; bases with no gene match: 7. This CDR3 region has 15 residues. Germline CDR1 MGHRA, CDR2 YSYEKL. The sequenced CDR3 bases are TGCGCCAGCAGCCTCAGGACAGGGTCTACCTACGAG. It is translated as CASSLRTGSTYE. The whole CDR3 is CASSLRTGSTYEQYF.

About this clone: With the read ending 3 residues before the CDR3 end, the germline J gene is used to fill in that end. This chain uses TRBV3-1 (or the pseudogene TRBV3-2) with TRBJ2-2; 9 positions agree with TRBD1. Germline-derived CDR1 and CDR2 are LGHDT and YNNKEL (reference sequence). The length of the CDR3 is 16 residues. Trimming took 3 bases from V and 4 from J; bases not matched to a gene: 6. The CDR3 spells CASSQWKTGGTGELFF. Incomplete CDR3 DNA: TGTGCCAGCAGCCAGTGGAAGACAGGGGGCACCGGGGAG.

Concerning this clone: The read stops 3 residues short of the end of the CDR3; the missing end is completed from the germline J gene. The V gene is TRBV20-1, the J gene TRBJ2-1, with 10 bases identical to TRBD1. The V segment lost 4 bases and the J segment 9 bases; nucleotides outside the gene matches: 6. CDR1 and CDR2 (germline): DFQATT, SNEGSKA (reference sequence). The CDR3 has 13 amino acids. The part of the CDR3 DNA that was read is TGCAGTGCTACCGGGACAGGGGAGGGTGAG. It codes for CSATGTGEGE. In full, the CDR3 reads CSATGTGEGEQFF.

A note on this clone: The read gets to within 3 residues of the CDR3 end, and the germline J gene fills in the rest. This chain joins TRBV19 and TRBJ2-2; D unclear. Germline CDR1 is LNHDA and CDR2 is SQIVND (reference sequence). V dropped 2 bases and J dropped 8 bases, with 9 bases sitting between them. The CDR3 runs 13 residues. CDR3 sequence reads: CASSISGAGELFF. Partial CDR3 DNA: TGTGCCAGTAGTATATCAGGTGCTGGGGAG.

A remark on this clone: The read ends 3 residues shy of where the CDR3 ends; the end is completed using the germline J gene. J is TRBJ1-4 and V is TRBV7-6, with 7 bases lining up with TRBD1. The CDR3 runs 14 residues. Germline V lookup: CDR1 SGHVS, CDR2 FNYEAQ. Here the CDR3 reads CASSIGTVNSPLFF. The sequenced CDR3 bases are TGTGCCAGCAGTATCGGGACAGTTAATTCACCA. The full variable domain, rest sourced from reference TRBV7-6 and TRBJ1-4, is GAGVSQSPRYKVTKRGQDVALRCDPISGHVSLYWYRQALGQGPEFLTYFNYEAQQDKSGLPNDRFSAERPEGSISTLTIQRTEQRDSAMYRCASSIGTVNSPLFFGSGTQLSVL.

Comment on this clone: With the read ending 3 residues before the CDR3 end, the germline J gene is used to fill in that end. The chain uses TRBV2 and TRBJ1-4, with D uncertain. Germline V lookup: CDR1 SNHLY, CDR2 FYNNEI. Trimming stripped 7 bases from V and 4 bases from J, with 10 bases between. This CDR3 contains 13 residues. The CDR3 loop is CASKVWHNEKLFF. The CDR3 DNA, read in part, is TGTGCCAGCAAGGTCTGGCATAATGAAAAA.

With respect to this clone: The read finishes 3 residues shy of the CDR3 end, and the germline J gene is used to complete it. V usage is TRBV3-1 (or the pseudogene TRBV3-2) and J usage is TRBJ2-1; 16 bases are a match to TRBD2. Germline assignment: CDR1 LGHDT and CDR2 YNNKEL (reference sequence). This CDR3 has 17 amino acids. V dropped 6 bases and J dropped 4; count of bases not matched to a gene: 6. CDR3 bases read: TGTGCCAGCAGTCCGGGACTAGCGGGGGGGCGGTACAATGAG. Its translation is CASSPGLAGGRYNE. The whole CDR3 protein reads CASSPGLAGGRYNEQFF.

Of note for this clone: The sequenced fragment ends 3 residues before the CDR3 boundary, so the rest is inferred from the germline J gene. V and J are TRBV12-3 or TRBV12-4 and TRBJ2-5; unclear D gene. Between the trimmed V and J ends, which lost 2 bases and 3 bases, there was a span of 7 bases. This CDR3 is 13 amino acids long. This CDR3 reads CASSLNTKETQYF. CDR3 DNA (partial): TGTGCCAGCAGTTTAAACACAAAAGAGACC.

The CDR3 reads CSASDHRGTEAFF. The CDR3 bases that were read are TGCAGTGCTAGCGACCATAGGGGCACTGAA. The chain couples TRBV20-1 to TRBJ1-1, with D possibly being TRBD1 (5 bases). The DNA ends 3 residues before the CDR3 does, and the rest of the CDR3 is filled in from the germline J gene. Germline values: CDR1 DFQATT, CDR2 SNEGSKA (reference sequence). The CDR3 sequence is 13 residues long. V gave up 3 bases and J gave up 4 bases, with 12 bases separating them.

A remark on this clone: With the read ending 3 residues before the CDR3 end, the germline J gene is used to fill in that end. The rearrangement links TRBV2 to TRBJ1-5; D not resolved. V dropped 7 bases and J dropped 5 bases, with 12 bases sitting between them. CDR3 length: 13 residues. In germline, CDR1 is SNHLY, CDR2 FYNNEI. CDR3 loop: CASTLANYQPQHF. The DNA read from the CDR3 is TGTGCCAGCACCCTAGCTAACTATCAGCCC. Filled out from reference TRBV2 and TRBJ1-5, the complete variable domain reads EPEVTQTPSHQVTQMGQEVILRCVPISNHLYFYWYRQILGQKVEFLVSFYNNEISEKSEIFDDQFSVERPDGSNFTLKIRSTKLEDSAMYFCASTLANYQPQHFGDGTRLSIL.

Remarks on this clone: The sequence runs out 3 residues before the end of the CDR3; the remainder is reconstructed from the germline J gene. This rearrangement joins TRBV20-1 to TRBJ2-6; 12 bases line up with TRBD2. The CDR3 contains 19 residues. CDR1 and CDR2 (germline): DFQATT, SNEGSKA (reference sequence). The ends lost 5 bases at V and 3 bases at J; junction bases unmatched: 14. CDR3 in amino acids: CSALNRGPSGGGGANVLTF. CDR3 DNA (partial): TGCAGTGCTTTAAACAGGGGCCCTAGCGGGGGGGGTGGGGCCAACGTC.

Details on this clone: The CDR3 end lies 3 residues beyond the end of the read and is filled in from the germline J gene. This chain uses TRBV5-1 with TRBJ2-3, with 7 bases aligning to TRBD1. CDR1 is SGHRS and CDR2 is YFSETQ in the germline V gene. CDR3 length: 13 amino acids. The sequenced part of the CDR3 DNA is TGCGCCAGCAGCTTAACAGGGGATCAGCCG. Its translation is CASSLTGDQP. The whole CDR3 region reads CASSLTGDQPQYF.

Of note for this clone: The CDR3 extends 3 residues past the end of the read, so its final part is completed from the germline J gene. The chain employs TRBV30 and TRBJ1-6; possibly TRBD1 for D (5 bases). V was trimmed by 4 bases and J by 0 bases, leaving 10 bases between them. The CDR3 spans 15 residues. From germline, CDR1 is GTSNPN and CDR2 SVGIG (reference sequence). CDR3 in amino acids: CAWKKGSSYNSPLHF. The sequenced CDR3 bases are TGTGCCTGGAAAAAGGGGAGCTCCTATAATTCACCC.